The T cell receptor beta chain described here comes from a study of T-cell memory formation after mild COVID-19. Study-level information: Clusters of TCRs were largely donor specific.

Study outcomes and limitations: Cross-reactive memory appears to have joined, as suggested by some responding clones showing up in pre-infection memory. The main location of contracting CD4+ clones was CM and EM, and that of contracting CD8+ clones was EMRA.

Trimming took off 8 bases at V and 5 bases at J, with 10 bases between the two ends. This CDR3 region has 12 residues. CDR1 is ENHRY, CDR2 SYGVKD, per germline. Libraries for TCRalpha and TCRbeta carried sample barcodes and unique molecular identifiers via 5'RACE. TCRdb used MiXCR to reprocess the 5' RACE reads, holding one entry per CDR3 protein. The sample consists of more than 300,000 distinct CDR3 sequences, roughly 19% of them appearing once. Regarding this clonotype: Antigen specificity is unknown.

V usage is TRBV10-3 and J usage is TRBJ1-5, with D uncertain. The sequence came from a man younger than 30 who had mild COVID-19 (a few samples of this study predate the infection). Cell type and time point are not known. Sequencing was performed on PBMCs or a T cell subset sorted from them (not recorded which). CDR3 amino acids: CAIGLGDQPQHF. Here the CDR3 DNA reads TGTGCCATCGGACTTGGGGATCAGCCCCAGCATTTT.